Presented here are 21 T cell receptor beta chains from one specimen sequenced in a study of OX40 agonist ivuxolimab in advanced cancers. The table came from immunoSEQ multiplex PCR; TCRdb's copy has only in-frame clones and leaves some out. The sample holds about 75,000 clones, around 83% seen once. The sample here was CD4+ or CD8+ T cells sorted from blood, taken in a trial of the OX40 agonist ivuxolimab. The receptors stem from an adult with an advanced solid tumor such as melanoma, head and neck, liver or kidney cancer.

The chain recombines TRBV6-6 with TRBJ1-2, with TRBD1 matching 8 bases. Germline-derived CDR1 and CDR2 are MNHNY and SVGAGI (reference sequence). This CDR3 is built from 15 residues. The junction had 8 bases not matched to a gene; V was cut back by 4 bases and J by 4 bases. The CDR3 region has the DNA TGTGCCAGCAGTTTCCGGACAGGGTTGGGCTATGGCTACACCTTC. It codes for CASSFRTGLGYGYTF.

The V gene is TRBV5-1, the J gene TRBJ2-3; no clear D gene. The CDR3 has 16 residues. Germline V gene data show CDR1 as SGHRS and CDR2 as YFSETQ. The ends were cut back, 3 bases at V and 0 bases at J, with 14 bases in the middle. CDR3 nucleotides: TGCGCCAGCAGCTCTGTATTTGGCTCTAGCACAGATACGCAGTATTTT. It translates to CASSSVFGSSTDTQYF. The full variable domain, rest sourced from reference TRBV5-1 and TRBJ2-3, is KAGVTQTPRYLIKTRGQQVTLSCSPISGHRSVSWYQQTPGQGLQFLFEYFSETQRNKGNFPGRFSGRQFSNSRSEMNVSTLELGDSALYLCASSSVFGSSTDTQYFGPGTRLTVL.

This chain joins TRBV2 and TRBJ2-1; 7 bases are shared with TRBD1. Looked up from germline, CDR1 is SNHLY and CDR2 is FYNNEI. Losses at the gene ends were 6 bases for V and 8 bases for J; bases not matched to a gene: 19. The CDR3 contains 17 residues. The CDR3 DNA follows: TGTGCCAGCAGCACCCCGGGCTGGACAGGCGTTAGCGATGAGCAGTTCTTC. The encoded protein is CASSTPGWTGVSDEQFF.

J is TRBJ2-7 and V is TRBV6-5; no definite D call. This CDR3 is 11 amino acids long. The germline V gene encodes CDR1 MNHEY and CDR2 SVGAGI. Trimming stripped 8 bases from V and 6 bases from J, with 11 bases between. The CDR3: CASRQTSEQYF. The CDR3 coding sequence is TGTGCCAGCCGGCAAACTTCCGAGCAGTACTTC.

The chain is built from TRBV15 and TRBJ2-3; 7 nucleotides align to TRBD2. This CDR3 spans 15 amino acids. Germline lookup yields CDR1 LNHNV and CDR2 YYDKDF (reference sequence). The ends lost 5 bases at V and 6 bases at J; junction bases unmatched: 11. The CDR3 protein is CATSSQPGLRDTQYF. CDR3 nucleotides: TGTGCCACCAGCTCACAACCGGGACTACGCGATACGCAGTATTTT.

The chain combines TRBV6-6 with TRBJ1-2; tentatively, D is TRBD1 (5 bases). Trimming stripped 2 bases from V and 3 bases from J, with 10 bases between. Germline assignment: CDR1 MNHNY and CDR2 SVGAGI (reference sequence). The CDR3 is made up of 14 amino acids. The CDR3, as DNA: TGTGCCAGCAGTTACAGGGGTATAGACTATGGCTACACCTTC. This encodes CASSYRGIDYGYTF.

This chain joins TRBV6-6 and TRBJ2-7; weak D call: TRBD2 (5 bases). Trimming pared 5 bases from V and 3 bases from J, leaving 17 bases between. CDR1 and CDR2 (germline): MNHNY, SVGAGI (reference sequence). The CDR3 extends over 15 amino acids. CDR3 loop: CASSPTRVGSYEQYF. In nucleotides, the CDR3 is TGTGCCAGCAGTCCAACTAGAGTAGGCAGCTACGAGCAGTACTTC.

Concerning this clone itself: Distinct nucleotide sequences in the sample also encode this CDR3. V and J are TRBV5-1 and TRBJ1-1, with 10 bases that match TRBD1. This CDR3 is built from 15 residues. Germline V gives CDR1 SGHRS, CDR2 YFSETQ. V gave up 4 bases and J gave up 1 base; unmatched junction bases: 4. CDR3 amino acids: CASSPRTGGNTEAFF. In DNA form, the CDR3 reads TGCGCCAGCAGCCCACGGACAGGGGGGAACACTGAAGCTTTCTTT.

This clone was recorded once. This chain joins TRBV6-5 and TRBJ1-1; D is ambiguous. V lost 2 bases, J lost 0 bases, and 10 bases lay in between. Germline V gene sequence: CDR1 MNHEY, CDR2 SVGAGI. The CDR3 sequence is 15 residues long. This CDR3 is CASSYRARVNTEAFF. The CDR3 DNA sequence: TGTGCCAGCAGTTACAGGGCGAGGGTGAACACTGAAGCTTTCTTT.

The CDR3 coding sequence is TGTGCCAGCAGTTTATACGGGGGAGGGCCTTACAATGAGCAGTTCTTC. Its protein product is CASSLYGGGPYNEQFF. The chain has TRBV28 and TRBJ2-1; 7 nucleotides line up with TRBD2. Germline V gene data show CDR1 as MDHEN and CDR2 as SYDVKM. The CDR3 loop spans 16 amino acids. Trimming cost V 1 base and J 4 bases; bases outside gene matches: 7.

J is TRBJ2-1 and V is TRBV19; the D gene is possibly TRBD2 (6 bases). The length of the CDR3 is 16 residues. Trimming removed 6 bases from V and 7 bases from J, with 22 bases in between. Germline CDR1 is LNHDA and CDR2 is SQIVND (reference sequence). The DNA for the CDR3 is TGTGCCAGTAGGTCTCGCGGGTGGGGCGGGACGAATGAGCAGTTCTTC. This gives the protein CASRSRGWGGTNEQFF.

The rearrangement uses TRBV2 and TRBJ2-2; 11 nucleotides line up with TRBD2. The CDR3 runs to 15 residues. The V segment lost 6 bases and the J segment 3 bases; nucleotides outside the gene matches: 3. The germline V gene encodes CDR1 SNHLY and CDR2 FYNNEI. The CDR3 bases are TGTGCCAGCAGCGTACTAGCGGGAGACACCGGGGAGCTGTTTTTT. Translating it yields CASSVLAGDTGELFF.

The chain carries TRBV4-1 and TRBJ2-1, with TRBD2 matching over 8 bases. Looked up from germline, CDR1 is MGHRA and CDR2 is YSYEKL. CDR3 length equals 17 residues. Losses at the gene ends were 1 base for V and 2 bases for J; bases not matched to a gene: 7. CDR3 sequence reads: CASSQVTTGGPYNEQFF. The CDR3 coding sequence is TGCGCCAGCAGCCAAGTCACTACGGGAGGGCCCTACAATGAGCAGTTCTTC.

This clone is a singleton in its sample. The chain is built from TRBV18 and TRBJ1-5; TRBD1 matches 7 bases. Germline loops: CDR1 KGHSH, CDR2 LQKENI. This CDR3 region has 15 residues. After removal of 3 bases from V and 3 bases from J, the junction contained 5 bases not matched to a gene. This CDR3 is CASSPPDRANQPQHF. The CDR3 nucleotides are TGTGCCAGCTCACCCCCTGACAGGGCCAATCAGCCCCAGCATTTT.

CDR3 coding DNA: TGTGCCAGCAGTTACGGCGGGAGGGCCATAGGCAATGAGCAGTTCTTC. It yields the protein CASSYGGRAIGNEQFF. The chain has TRBV6-5 and TRBJ2-1; 9 nucleotides align to TRBD2. CDR1 and CDR2 (germline): MNHEY, SVGAGI. V lost 2 bases to trimming and J lost 6 bases; unmatched junction nucleotides: 8. This CDR3 contains 16 residues.

The chain carries TRBV11-2 and TRBJ2-5; 7 bases are a match to TRBD1. The length of the CDR3 is 15 residues. The V segment lost 1 base and the J segment 2 bases; nucleotides outside the gene matches: 4. From germline, CDR1 is SGHAT and CDR2 FQNNGV. The CDR3 loop reads CASSLGTGQQETQYF. CDR3 in DNA: TGTGCCAGCAGCTTAGGGACAGGACAGCAAGAGACCCAGTACTTC. Together with reference TRBV11-2 and TRBJ2-5, the CDR3 gives the full variable domain: EAGVAQSPRYKIIEKRQSVAFWCNPISGHATLYWYQQILGQGPKLLIQFQNNGVVDDSQLPKDRFSAERLKGVDSTLKIQPAKLEDSAVYLCASSLGTGQQETQYFGPGTRLLVL.

The chain uses TRBV5-1 and TRBJ2-3, with TRBD1 matching over 7 bases. The length of the CDR3 is 15 residues. The germline gives CDR1 SGHRS, CDR2 YFSETQ. J was trimmed by 2 bases and V by 0 bases; bases with no gene match: 3. The CDR3, as DNA: TGCGCCAGCAGCTTGGACAGGGGACCCACAGATACGCAGTATTTT. As protein: CASSLDRGPTDTQYF.

As to this clone: Other DNA sequences of this sample code for an identical CDR3. V and J are TRBV18 and TRBJ2-5; unclear D gene. With 1 base removed from V and 4 bases from J, the gap between germline ends came to 1 base. Germline assignment: CDR1 KGHSH and CDR2 LQKENI. This CDR3 contains 11 residues. CDR3 coding DNA: TGTGCCAGCTCACCACGAGAGACCCAGTACTTC. Translating gives CASSPRETQYF.

The rearrangement uses TRBV27 and TRBJ2-5; 7 bases match TRBD2. Trimming took 5 bases from V and 4 from J; bases not matched to a gene: 10. The germline V gene has CDR1 MNHEY and CDR2 SMNVEV (reference sequence). The length of the CDR3 is 15 residues. As DNA, the CDR3 is TGTGCCAGCAGTCCCCTGACGGGAGGTCGAGAGACCCAGTACTTC. Residues: CASSPLTGGRETQYF.

The chain links TRBV19 to TRBJ1-5; tentative D call: TRBD1 (6 bases). The V and J ends lost 2 bases and 7 bases respectively, with 12 bases between them. Germline values: CDR1 LNHDA, CDR2 SQIVND (reference sequence). The CDR3 runs 14 residues. The CDR3 DNA follows: TGTGCCAGTAGTATAAGCGGGGGCCTACAGCCCCAGCATTTT. Translation gives CASSISGGLQPQHF.

J is TRBJ1-2 and V is TRBV6-1; 9 positions agree with TRBD1. The germline CDR1 and CDR2 sequences are MNHNS and SASEGT. Germline trimming cut 5 bases from V and 6 bases from J; bases unmatched to any gene: 1. This CDR3 spans 12 amino acids. The CDR3 reads CASSWTGDGYTF. The CDR3, as DNA: TGTGCCAGCAGTTGGACAGGGGATGGCTACACCTTC.